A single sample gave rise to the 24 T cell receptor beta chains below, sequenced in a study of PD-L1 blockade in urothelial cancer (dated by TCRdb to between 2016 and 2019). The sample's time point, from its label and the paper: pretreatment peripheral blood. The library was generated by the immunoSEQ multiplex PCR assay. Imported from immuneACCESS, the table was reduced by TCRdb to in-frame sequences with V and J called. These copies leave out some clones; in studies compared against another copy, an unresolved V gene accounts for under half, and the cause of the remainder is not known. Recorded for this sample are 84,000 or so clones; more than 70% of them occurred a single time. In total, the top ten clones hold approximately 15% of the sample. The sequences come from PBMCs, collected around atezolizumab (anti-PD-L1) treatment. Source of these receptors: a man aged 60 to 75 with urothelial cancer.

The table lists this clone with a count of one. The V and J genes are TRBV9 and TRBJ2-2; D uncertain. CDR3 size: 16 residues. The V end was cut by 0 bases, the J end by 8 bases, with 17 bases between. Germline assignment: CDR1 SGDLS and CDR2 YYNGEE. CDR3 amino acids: CASSVVPRPSRGELFF. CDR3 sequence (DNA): TGTGCCAGCAGCGTAGTACCCCGCCCATCTCGGGGGGAGCTGTTTTTT.

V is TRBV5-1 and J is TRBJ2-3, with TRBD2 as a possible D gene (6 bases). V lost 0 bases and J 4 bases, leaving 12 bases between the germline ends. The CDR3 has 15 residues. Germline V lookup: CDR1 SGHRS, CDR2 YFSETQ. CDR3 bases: TGCGCCAGCAGCTTGGTAGGGCTAGCGCCAGATACGCAGTATTTT. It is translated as CASSLVGLAPDTQYF.

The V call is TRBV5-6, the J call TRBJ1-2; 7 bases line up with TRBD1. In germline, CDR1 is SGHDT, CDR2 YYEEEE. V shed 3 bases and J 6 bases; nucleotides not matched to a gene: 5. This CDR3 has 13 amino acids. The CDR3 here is CASSWGQLNGYTF. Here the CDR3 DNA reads TGTGCCAGCAGCTGGGGACAGCTTAATGGCTACACCTTC.

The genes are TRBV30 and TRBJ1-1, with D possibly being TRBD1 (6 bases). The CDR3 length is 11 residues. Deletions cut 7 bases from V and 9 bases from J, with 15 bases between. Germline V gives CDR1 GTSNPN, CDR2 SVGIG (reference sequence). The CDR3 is CASPGTLQAFF. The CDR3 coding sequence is TGTGCCTCCCCCGGGACACTACAAGCTTTCTTT.

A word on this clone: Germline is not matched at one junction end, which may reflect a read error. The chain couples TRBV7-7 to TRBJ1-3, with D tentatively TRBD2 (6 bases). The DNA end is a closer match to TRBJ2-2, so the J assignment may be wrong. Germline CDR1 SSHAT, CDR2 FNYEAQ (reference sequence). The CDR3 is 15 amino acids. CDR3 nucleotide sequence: TGTGCTAGCAGCAGCAGTGTAGCGGTCACCGGGGAGCTGTTTTTT. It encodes CASSSSVAVTGELFF.

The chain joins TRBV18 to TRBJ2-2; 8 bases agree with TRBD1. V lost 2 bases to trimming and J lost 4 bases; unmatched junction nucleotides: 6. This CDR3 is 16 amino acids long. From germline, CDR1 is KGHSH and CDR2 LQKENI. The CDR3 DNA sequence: TGTGCCAGCTCACCAGCCAGGGGGCAGGGCACCGGGGAGCTGTTTTTT. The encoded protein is CASSPARGQGTGELFF.

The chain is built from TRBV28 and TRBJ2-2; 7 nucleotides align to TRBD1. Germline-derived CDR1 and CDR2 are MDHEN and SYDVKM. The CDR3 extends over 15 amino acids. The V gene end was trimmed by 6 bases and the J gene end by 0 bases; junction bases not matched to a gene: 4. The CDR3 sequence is CASRRQGPNTGELFF. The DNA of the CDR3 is TGTGCCAGCAGGCGACAGGGACCGAACACCGGGGAGCTGTTTTTT.

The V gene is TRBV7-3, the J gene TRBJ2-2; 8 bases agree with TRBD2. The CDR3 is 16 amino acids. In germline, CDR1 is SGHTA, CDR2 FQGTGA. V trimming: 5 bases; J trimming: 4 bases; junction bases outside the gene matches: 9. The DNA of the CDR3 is TGTGCCAGCAGCCTCGGGAGGCTAGCGGGCACCGGGGAGCTGTTTTTT. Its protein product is CASSLGRLAGTGELFF.

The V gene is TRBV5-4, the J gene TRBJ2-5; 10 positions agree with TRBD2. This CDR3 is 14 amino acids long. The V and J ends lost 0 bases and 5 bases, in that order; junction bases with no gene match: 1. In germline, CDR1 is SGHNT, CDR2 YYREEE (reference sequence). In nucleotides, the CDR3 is TGTGCCAGCAGCTTGGGTAGCGGGGGGGAGACCCAGTACTTC. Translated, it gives CASSLGSGGETQYF.

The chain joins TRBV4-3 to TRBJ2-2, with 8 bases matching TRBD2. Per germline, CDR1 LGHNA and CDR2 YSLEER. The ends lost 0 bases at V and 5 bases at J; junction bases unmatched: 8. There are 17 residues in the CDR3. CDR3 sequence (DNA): TGCGCCAGCAGCCAAGATGGCCGACTAGCGCTTACCGGGGAGCTGTTTTTT. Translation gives CASSQDGRLALTGELFF.

The CDR3 DNA sequence: TGTGCCAGCTTTAAGGACAGGGCAGCTAACTATGGCTACACCTTC. Translation gives CASFKDRAANYGYTF. The gene calls are TRBV13 and TRBJ1-2, with 8 bases lining up with TRBD1. Germline V CDR1 and CDR2: PRHDT, FYEKMQ (reference sequence). V shed 8 bases and J 0 bases; nucleotides not matched to a gene: 8. CDR3 size: 15 residues.

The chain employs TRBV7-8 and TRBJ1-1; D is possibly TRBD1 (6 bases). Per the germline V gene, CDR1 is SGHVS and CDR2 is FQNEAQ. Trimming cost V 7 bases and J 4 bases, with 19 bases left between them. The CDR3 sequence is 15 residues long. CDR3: CASTPRDAGVTEAFF. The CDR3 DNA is TGTGCCAGCACCCCGAGGGATGCAGGGGTCACTGAAGCTTTCTTT.

The DNA of the CDR3 is TGTGCCAGCAGCCCCCGGACCCCGGGACAGTATAGCACAGATACGCAGTATTTT. Translation gives CASSPRTPGQYSTDTQYF. The V call is TRBV7-9, the J call TRBJ2-3, with 7 nucleotides matching TRBD1. The V gene end was trimmed by 5 bases and the J gene end by 0 bases; junction bases not matched to a gene: 14. In germline, CDR1 is SEHNR, CDR2 FQNEAQ (reference sequence). CDR3 length: 18 amino acids. Looking up the rest from reference TRBV7-9 and TRBJ2-3 gives the full variable domain: DTGVSQNPRHKITKRGQNVTFRCDPISEHNRLYWYRQTLGQGPEFLTYFQNEAQLEKSRLLSDRFSAERPKGSFSTLEIQRTEQGDSAMYLCASSPRTPGQYSTDTQYFGPGTRLTVL.

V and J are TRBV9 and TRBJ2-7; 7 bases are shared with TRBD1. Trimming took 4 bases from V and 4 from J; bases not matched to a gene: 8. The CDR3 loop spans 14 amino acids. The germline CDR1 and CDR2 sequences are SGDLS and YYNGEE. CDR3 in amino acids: CASSPRTGYYEQYF. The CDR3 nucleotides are TGTGCCAGCAGCCCTCGGACAGGATATTACGAGCAGTACTTC.

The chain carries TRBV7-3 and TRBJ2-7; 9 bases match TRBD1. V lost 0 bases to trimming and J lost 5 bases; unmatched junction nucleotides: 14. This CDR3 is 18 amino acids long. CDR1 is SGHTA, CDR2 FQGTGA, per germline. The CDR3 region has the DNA TGTGCCAGCAGCTTAACAGGCCCCGGGGGACAGGGAAACCACGAGCAGTACTTC. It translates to CASSLTGPGGQGNHEQYF.

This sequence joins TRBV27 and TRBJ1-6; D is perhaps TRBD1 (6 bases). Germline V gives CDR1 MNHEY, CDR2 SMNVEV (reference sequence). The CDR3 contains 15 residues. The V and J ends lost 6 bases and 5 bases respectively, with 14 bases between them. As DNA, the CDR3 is TGTGCCAGCAGGCCAGGACAGATTAATAATTCACCCCTCCACTTT. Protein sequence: CASRPGQINNSPLHF.

The CDR3 DNA sequence: TGTGCCAGCTCAGAATCAGAAAACTATGGCTACACCTTC. Residues: CASSESENYGYTF. The gene calls are TRBV18 and TRBJ1-2; no clear D. The CDR3 runs to 13 residues. Trimming took off 5 bases at V and 2 bases at J, with 9 bases between the two ends. Germline CDR1 is KGHSH and CDR2 is LQKENI.

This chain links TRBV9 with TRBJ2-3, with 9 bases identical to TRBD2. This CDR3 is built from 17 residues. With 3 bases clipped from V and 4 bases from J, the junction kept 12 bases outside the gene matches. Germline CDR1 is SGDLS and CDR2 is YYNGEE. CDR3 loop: CASSERLAGASPDTQYF. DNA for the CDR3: TGTGCCAGCAGCGAGCGTTTAGCGGGAGCGAGTCCAGATACGCAGTATTTT.

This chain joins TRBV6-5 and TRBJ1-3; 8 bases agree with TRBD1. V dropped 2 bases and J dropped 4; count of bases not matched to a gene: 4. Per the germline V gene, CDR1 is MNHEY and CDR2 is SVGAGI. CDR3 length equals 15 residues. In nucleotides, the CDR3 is TGTGCCAGCAGTTACCAGGGGGCGCTGGGAAACACCATATATTTT. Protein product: CASSYQGALGNTIYF.

The CDR3 sequence is CASSHQETYEQYF. Here the CDR3 DNA reads TGCGCCAGCAGCCACCAGGAAACCTACGAGCAGTACTTC. The rearrangement joins TRBV4-1 to TRBJ2-7, with no clear D. In germline, CDR1 is MGHRA, CDR2 YSYEKL. The CDR3 extends over 13 amino acids. Trimming pared 3 bases from V and 2 bases from J, leaving 8 bases between.

The CDR3 region is CASAFVGQGLYEQYF. Written as DNA, the CDR3 is TGTGCCAGCGCCTTTGTGGGACAGGGACTTTACGAGCAGTACTTC. The V call is TRBV7-2, the J call TRBJ2-7; 9 bases are shared with TRBD1. CDR3 size: 15 residues. Trimming at V came to 8 bases and at J to 4 bases, leaving 12 bases not matched to a gene. Germline CDR1 reads SGHTA; CDR2 reads FQGNSA.

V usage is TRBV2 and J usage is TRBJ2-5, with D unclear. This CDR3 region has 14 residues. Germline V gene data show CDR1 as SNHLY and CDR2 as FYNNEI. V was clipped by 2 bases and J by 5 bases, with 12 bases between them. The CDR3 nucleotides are TGTGCCAGCAGTGAACGGCAGGTGACGGAGACCCAGTACTTC. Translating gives CASSERQVTETQYF.

The DNA of the CDR3 is TGTGCCAGCACCACAGGTTACACTGAAGCTTTCTTT. It encodes CASTTGYTEAFF. V gene TRBV2 combines with J gene TRBJ1-1, with a possible D match to TRBD1 (5 bases). Per germline, CDR1 SNHLY and CDR2 FYNNEI. There are 12 residues in the CDR3. V shed 7 bases and J shed 3 bases, with 9 bases lying between them.

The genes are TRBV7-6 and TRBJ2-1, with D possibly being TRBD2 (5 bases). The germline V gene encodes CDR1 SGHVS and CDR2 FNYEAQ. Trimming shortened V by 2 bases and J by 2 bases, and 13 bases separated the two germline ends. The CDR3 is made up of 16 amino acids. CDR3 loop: CASSLMAGTAYNEQFF. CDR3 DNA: TGTGCCAGCAGCTTAATGGCGGGTACGGCCTACAATGAGCAGTTCTTC. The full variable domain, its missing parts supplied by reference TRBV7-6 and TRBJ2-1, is GAGVSQSPRYKVTKRGQDVALRCDPISGHVSLYWYRQALGQGPEFLTYFNYEAQQDKSGLPNDRFSAERPEGSISTLTIQRTEQRDSAMYRCASSLMAGTAYNEQFFGPGTRLTVL.